A single sample gave rise to the 9 T cell receptor beta chains below, sequenced in a study of blood T cell repertoires in COVID-19. TCRdb keeps only in-frame clones here, not all; method: immunoSEQ multiplex PCR. The sample consists of around 250,000 clones, 88% of them appearing once. Sequencing was done on a sample of PBMCs or T cells enriched from blood (not recorded which). These receptors all stem from a woman between 35 and 50 years old who had been exposed to COVID-19.

The chain has TRBV30 and TRBJ2-2; 10 positions agree with TRBD1. The V segment lost 7 bases and the J segment 7 bases; nucleotides outside the gene matches: 9. Germline CDR1 and CDR2: GTSNPN and SVGIG (reference sequence). The CDR3 extends over 14 amino acids. The CDR3: CASDPGQGNGELFF. The DNA for the CDR3 is TGTGCCTCGGATCCGGGACAGGGGAACGGGGAGCTGTTTTTT. Combining the CDR3 with reference TRBV30 and TRBJ2-2 gives the whole variable domain SQTIHQWPATLVQPVGSPLSLECTVEGTSNPNLYWYRQAAGRGLQLLFYSVGIGQISSEVPQNLSASRPQDRQFILSSKKLLLSDSGFYLCASDPGQGNGELFFGEGSRLTVL.

This clone was observed once. The chain combines TRBV3-1 (or the pseudogene TRBV3-2) with TRBJ1-6, with a possible D match to TRBD1 (6 bases). There are 16 residues in the CDR3. V was shortened by 4 bases and J by 9 bases, with 19 bases between the two germline ends. Germline V gives CDR1 LGHDT, CDR2 YNNKEL (reference sequence). Written as DNA, the CDR3 is TGTGCCAGCAGCCGAGTCAGATCGGGGGGCATTTCACCCCTCCACTTT. It specifies CASSRVRSGGISPLHF.

The table lists this clone with a count of one. The rearrangement joins TRBV5-1 to TRBJ2-7; weak D call: TRBD2 (7 bases). From germline, CDR1 is SGHRS and CDR2 YFSETQ. This CDR3 region has 13 residues. V dropped 5 bases and J dropped 6 bases, with 15 bases sitting between them. In DNA, the CDR3 is TGCGCCAGCAGAGCGGGACAAGCTCCCGAGCAGTACTTC. Translation gives CASRAGQAPEQYF.

The chain carries TRBV7-3 and TRBJ2-5, with TRBD1 matching over 9 bases. This CDR3 is built from 15 residues. V was clipped by 5 bases and J by 4 bases; unmatched bases: 8. Germline CDR1 and CDR2: SGHTA and FQGTGA. CDR3 nucleotides: TGTGCCAGCAGCCCAAACGGACAGGGGAGAGAGACCCAGTACTTC. Translating it yields CASSPNGQGRETQYF.

The rearrangement joins TRBV10-3 to TRBJ1-2; 10 bases map to TRBD1. Germline CDR1 reads ENHRY; CDR2 reads SYGVKD. This CDR3 region has 15 residues. Germline trimming cut 3 bases from V and 6 bases from J; bases unmatched to any gene: 7. CDR3: CAISDRQGANHGYTF. CDR3 coding DNA: TGTGCCATCAGTGACCGACAGGGGGCCAATCATGGCTACACCTTC.

The chain is built from TRBV27 and TRBJ1-5; no clear D. The V end was cut by 4 bases, the J end by 2 bases, with 12 bases between. This CDR3 contains 15 residues. Per germline, CDR1 MNHEY and CDR2 SMNVEV (reference sequence). Here the CDR3 DNA reads TGTGCCAGCAGTTGGCGGGGTCCTGGCAATCAGCCCCAGCATTTT. Residues: CASSWRGPGNQPQHF.

The chain couples TRBV5-4 to TRBJ1-3, with D perhaps matching TRBD1 (6 bases). Germline lookup yields CDR1 SGHNT and CDR2 YYREEE (reference sequence). Trimming pared 4 bases from V and 1 base from J, leaving 12 bases between. The CDR3 is 15 amino acids. The CDR3 protein is CASSTGRGSGNTIYF. In DNA form, the CDR3 reads TGTGCCAGCAGCACGGGTAGGGGGTCTGGAAACACCATATATTTT.

The chain has TRBV7-2 and TRBJ1-1; D unclear. Germline V CDR1 and CDR2: SGHTA, FQGNSA. This CDR3 comprises 15 residues. V lost 5 bases and J 1 base, leaving 14 bases between the germline ends. The CDR3: CASSPSGSPNTEAFF. The CDR3 region has the DNA TGTGCCAGCAGCCCCAGCGGCTCTCCGAACACTGAAGCTTTCTTT. Full variable domain (missing parts from reference TRBV7-2 and TRBJ1-1): GAGVSQSPSNKVTEKGKDVELRCDPISGHTALYWYRQSLGQGLEFLIYFQGNSAPDKSGLPSDRFSAERTGGSVSTLTIQRTQQEDSAVYLCASSPSGSPNTEAFFGQGTRLTVV.

The V gene is TRBV2, the J gene TRBJ2-7; perhaps TRBD2 as D (6 bases). CDR1 and CDR2 (germline): SNHLY, FYNNEI. Trimming stripped 5 bases from V and 4 bases from J, with 9 bases between. This CDR3 is 12 amino acids long. This CDR3 reads CASSPSAYEQYF. DNA of the CDR3: TGTGCCAGCAGTCCTAGCGCTTACGAGCAGTACTTC.